These 25 T cell receptor beta chains share one sample of origin, sequenced in a study of T cell changes during pregnancy in multiple sclerosis (dated by TCRdb to about 2019). The library relied on the immunoSEQ multiplex PCR assay. Imported from immuneACCESS, the table was reduced by TCRdb to in-frame sequences with V and J called. These copies leave out some clones; in studies compared against another copy, an unresolved V gene accounts for under half, and the cause of the remainder is not known. The sample yields more than 40,000 clones; 75% to 95% were counted once. Together, the top ten hold about 9.8% of the sample. Material: CD8+ T cells from peripheral blood mononuclear cells, obtained after pregnancy. The source of these receptors is a female donor with multiple sclerosis, enrolled in a pregnancy study.

This clone is a singleton in its sample. This same CDR3 is encoded by further DNA sequences in the sample. The V gene is TRBV7-2, the J gene TRBJ1-5, with 8 bases that match TRBD1. This CDR3 contains 18 residues. Germline trimming cut 2 bases from V and 4 bases from J; bases unmatched to any gene: 13. CDR1 SGHTA and CDR2 FQGNSA come from the germline V gene. CDR3 amino acids: CASSLLVRQGAANQPQHF. The CDR3 DNA sequence: TGTGCCAGCAGCTTATTGGTGCGGCAGGGGGCAGCGAATCAGCCCCAGCATTTT.

This clone was recorded only once. V usage is TRBV7-6 and J usage is TRBJ1-1; D gene ambiguous. This CDR3 has 15 amino acids. Germline CDR1 SGHVS, CDR2 FNYEAQ. V lost 1 base and J 6 bases, leaving 15 bases between the germline ends. The chain's CDR3 is CASSLGSGYSSEAFF. CDR3 DNA: TGTGCCAGCAGCTTAGGGTCGGGGTATTCCTCTGAAGCTTTCTTT.

The rearrangement uses TRBV5-1 and TRBJ2-7; D may be TRBD1 (5 bases). Germline V gene data show CDR1 as SGHRS and CDR2 as YFSETQ. V gave up 0 bases and J gave up 0 bases, with 13 bases separating them. The CDR3 runs 16 residues. CDR3 coding DNA: TGCGCCAGCAGCTTGGAGGGGCAGGCGGCCTCCTACGAGCAGTACTTC. Encoded protein: CASSLEGQAASYEQYF.

The chain employs TRBV7-6 and TRBJ2-1; D might be TRBD1 (6 bases). There are 17 residues in the CDR3. V shed 5 bases and J shed 6 bases, with 23 bases lying between them. Looked up from germline, CDR1 is SGHVS and CDR2 is FNYEAQ. DNA for the CDR3: TGTGCCAGCAGCCCACGGCAAACAGGGTCGAGTGCCAATGAGCAGTTCTTC. Its translation is CASSPRQTGSSANEQFF.

V is TRBV10-3 and J is TRBJ1-2; the D gene is possibly TRBD1 (5 bases). V lost 11 bases, J lost 2 bases, and 18 bases lay in between. Germline V gene sequence: CDR1 ENHRY, CDR2 SYGVKD. The CDR3 has 14 amino acids. The CDR3 loop reads CAPRGSNQNYGYTF. CDR3 bases: TGTGCCCCACGGGGGTCAAACCAAAACTATGGCTACACCTTC.

The CDR3 reads CAWSVGQGPSPLHF. In DNA, the CDR3 is TGTGCCTGGAGTGTAGGACAGGGGCCTTCACCCCTCCACTTT. The chain combines TRBV30 with TRBJ1-6, with 9 bases lining up with TRBD1. Germline V gene lookup returns CDR1 GTSNPN and CDR2 SVGIG (reference sequence). Germline trimming cut 0 bases from V and 9 bases from J; bases unmatched to any gene: 3. CDR3 length: 14 residues.

This CDR3 is CASSSRDKNTGELFF. The CDR3 nucleotides are TGTGCCAGCAGCTCCCGGGACAAGAACACCGGGGAGCTGTTTTTT. J is TRBJ2-2 and V is TRBV11-3, with D perhaps TRBD1 (6 bases). The V gene lost 4 bases and the J gene lost 1 base, with 10 bases spanning the gap. In germline, CDR1 is SGHNT, CDR2 YENEEA. The CDR3 is 15 amino acids. The variable domain in full, completed from reference TRBV11-3 and TRBJ2-2, reads EAGVVQSPRYKIIEKKQPVAFWCNPISGHNTLYWYLQNLGQGPELLIRYENEEAVDDSQLPKDRFSAERLKGVDSTLKIQPAELGDSAVYLCASSSRDKNTGELFFGEGSRLTVL.

The rearrangement uses TRBV30 and TRBJ2-7; 8 bases agree with TRBD1. CDR3 size: 13 residues. Germline CDR1 and CDR2: GTSNPN and SVGIG (reference sequence). Unmatched junction bases numbered 7, after V lost 5 bases and J lost 4 bases. The CDR3 region has the DNA TGTGCCTGGGACGCAGGGGGCAATTACGAGCAGTACTTC. Encoded protein: CAWDAGGNYEQYF.

The chain combines TRBV27 with TRBJ1-5; D remains ambiguous. Looked up from germline, CDR1 is MNHEY and CDR2 is SMNVEV (reference sequence). V lost 5 bases and J lost 3, with 8 bases in between. This CDR3 spans 13 amino acids. The CDR3: CASSHSHNQPQHF. The CDR3 DNA reads as TGTGCCAGCAGTCACAGTCACAATCAGCCCCAGCATTTT.

The rearrangement uses TRBV2 and TRBJ2-7; 7 bases map to TRBD1. Germline CDR1 and CDR2: SNHLY and FYNNEI. The CDR3 sequence is 15 residues long. The junction had 8 bases not matched to a gene; V was cut back by 2 bases and J by 4 bases. The CDR3 loop is CASSERQGKGYEQYF. CDR3 nucleotide sequence: TGTGCCAGCAGTGAAAGACAGGGTAAGGGTTACGAGCAGTACTTC.

The V and J genes are TRBV30 and TRBJ1-1; the D is unclear. The germline gives CDR1 GTSNPN, CDR2 SVGIG (reference sequence). The CDR3 runs to 14 residues. V was pared by 0 bases and J by 4 bases, with 12 bases between. The chain's CDR3 is CAWSVRGEGTEAFF. The CDR3 region has the DNA TGTGCCTGGAGTGTACGGGGAGAGGGCACTGAAGCTTTCTTT.

This chain connects TRBV6-6 to TRBJ1-1; D is unclear. CDR3 length: 14 residues. Germline CDR1 is MNHNY and CDR2 is SVGAGI (reference sequence). V shed 4 bases and J shed 5 bases, with 14 bases lying between them. DNA of the CDR3: TGTGCCAGCAGTTTAAGCGGTTCTGGGACTGAAGCTTTCTTT. It codes for CASSLSGSGTEAFF.

The J gene is TRBJ2-1, the V gene TRBV7-9, with a tentative D call TRBD2 (5 bases). CDR1 SEHNR and CDR2 FQNEAQ come from the germline V gene (reference sequence). V gave up 2 bases and J gave up 5 bases, with 13 bases separating them. The CDR3 consists of 15 residues. CDR3 in DNA: TGTGCCAGCAGCTTACTGACGGGAAATCACAATGAGCAGTTCTTC. It translates to CASSLLTGNHNEQFF.

This sequence joins TRBV5-6 and TRBJ1-1; tentative D call: TRBD1 (5 bases). CDR3 length: 13 amino acids. The germline V gene has CDR1 SGHDT and CDR2 YYEEEE. V lost 3 bases and J 5 bases, leaving 11 bases between the germline ends. The chain's CDR3 is CASSSDIRTEAFF. The CDR3 DNA reads as TGTGCCAGCAGCTCGGACATACGGACTGAAGCTTTCTTT. Full variable domain (remainder filled in from reference TRBV5-6 and TRBJ1-1): DAGVTQSPTHLIKTRGQQVTLRCSPKSGHDTVSWYQQALGQGPQFIFQYYEEEERQRGNFPDRFSGHQFPNYSSELNVNALLLGDSALYLCASSSDIRTEAFFGQGTRLTVV.

The CDR3 nucleotides are TGTGCCAGCAGTGAAATACCAGGTTTGAACACTGAAGCTTTCTTT. It encodes CASSEIPGLNTEAFF. The chain carries TRBV6-1 and TRBJ1-1; no firm D call. Germline CDR1 and CDR2: MNHNS and SASEGT. With 2 bases removed from V and 0 bases from J, the gap between germline ends came to 10 bases. This CDR3 is 15 amino acids long.

This chain uses TRBV7-9 with TRBJ2-7, with 10 nucleotides matching TRBD1. J lost 8 bases, V lost 5 bases, and 6 bases had no gene match. From germline, CDR1 is SEHNR and CDR2 FQNEAQ (reference sequence). There are 13 residues in the CDR3. CDR3 DNA: TGTGCCAGCAGCGGACAGGGGGAGCCCAAGCAGTACTTC. It yields the protein CASSGQGEPKQYF.

CDR3 DNA: TGCGCCAGCAGCCAAGGAGGCATCCGCAAAAAACTGTTTTTT. Its translation is CASSQGGIRKKLFF. V gene TRBV4-3 combines with J gene TRBJ1-4; no reliable D call. The CDR3 runs 14 residues. V lost 1 base and J 9 bases, leaving 12 bases between the germline ends. Germline CDR1 LGHNA, CDR2 YSLEER.

The V call is TRBV19, the J call TRBJ2-1; 7 nucleotides line up with TRBD2. Germline V gene sequence: CDR1 LNHDA, CDR2 SQIVND (reference sequence). The CDR3 covers 15 residues. With V trimmed by 3 bases and J by 4 bases, 6 bases remained unmatched. CDR3 bases: TGTGCCAGTAGTATGGGAGGGCCCAAATACAATGAGCAGTTCTTC. This sequence encodes CASSMGGPKYNEQFF. The complete variable domain, with remaining parts taken from reference TRBV19 and TRBJ2-1, reads DGGITQSPKYLFRKEGQNVTLSCEQNLNHDAMYWYRQDPGQGLRLIYYSQIVNDFQKGDIAEGYSVSREKKESFPLTVTSAQKNPTAFYLCASSMGGPKYNEQFFGPGTRLTVL.

This clone was counted a single time. The rearrangement joins TRBV4-3 to TRBJ1-1; D is unresolved. The CDR3 is 15 amino acids. V lost 0 bases, J lost 6 bases, and 14 bases lay in between. CDR1 and CDR2 from the germline V gene are LGHNA and YSLEER. The CDR3 nucleotides are TGCGCCAGCAGCCAAGATAGAAATATCCGCGCTGAAGCTTTCTTT. It encodes CASSQDRNIRAEAFF.

The rearrangement links TRBV11-2 to TRBJ2-1; the match to TRBD2 covers 12 bases. V shed 8 bases, J shed 8 bases, and the junction held 16 bases outside the gene matches. This CDR3 spans 17 amino acids. The germline CDR1 and CDR2 sequences are SGHAT and FQNNGV. The CDR3 sequence: CASPASGREIRGDEQFF. The DNA for the CDR3 is TGTGCCAGCCCCGCTAGCGGGAGGGAAATTCGTGGGGATGAGCAGTTCTTC.

The CDR3 DNA reads TGTGCCAGCAGCTTATCCGGGACAGAAGCTTTCTTT. This sequence encodes CASSLSGTEAFF. V usage is TRBV13 and J usage is TRBJ1-1, with a weak D call TRBD1 (6 bases). V lost 2 bases and J lost 8, with 9 bases in between. Germline CDR1 PRHDT, CDR2 FYEKMQ (reference sequence). The CDR3 extends over 12 amino acids. The entire variable domain, with the rest obtained from reference TRBV13 and TRBJ1-1, is as follows: AAGVIQSPRHLIKEKRETATLKCYPIPRHDTVYWYQQGPGQDPQFLISFYEKMQSDKGSIPDRFSAQQFSDYHSELNMSSLELGDSALYFCASSLSGTEAFFGQGTRLTVV.

This chain connects TRBV29-1 to TRBJ2-1; possibly TRBD2 for D (6 bases). The CDR3 totals 15 residues. Germline assignment: CDR1 SQVTM and CDR2 ANQGSEA. The germline V and J ends were trimmed by 0 bases and 6 bases, with 15 bases remaining between them. This chain's CDR3 is CSVEDFAGLINEQFF. CDR3 coding DNA: TGCAGCGTTGAAGATTTCGCGGGACTCATCAATGAGCAGTTCTTC.

V and J are TRBV5-1 and TRBJ1-2; a possible D gene is TRBD1 (6 bases). The CDR3 has 15 amino acids. V lost 2 bases and J 4 bases, leaving 15 bases between the germline ends. CDR1 and CDR2 from the germline V gene are SGHRS and YFSETQ. The CDR3 coding sequence is TGCGCCAGCAGCTTCAAGACAGGAATCCCCTATGGCTACACCTTC. Its protein is CASSFKTGIPYGYTF.

In this sample, this clone turned up a few times. The genes are TRBV6-5 and TRBJ2-5; a possible D gene is TRBD2 (5 bases). Trimming pared 8 bases from V and 2 bases from J, leaving 12 bases between. Germline CDR1 MNHEY, CDR2 SVGAGI. This CDR3 is 13 amino acids long. The CDR3 loop reads CASCCERQETQYF. DNA for the CDR3: TGTGCCAGCTGTTGTGAGCGGCAAGAGACCCAGTACTTC.

This clone was found a few times. The genes are TRBV7-8 and TRBJ1-4, with a tentative D call TRBD1 (5 bases). This CDR3 is built from 15 residues. The V end lost 2 bases, the J end lost 6 bases, and 13 bases lay between the germline ends. Germline CDR1 and CDR2: SGHVS and FQNEAQ. The CDR3 region has the DNA TGTGCCAGCAGCTTACTCGAACAGGTGGATGAAAAACTGTTTTTT. Translating it yields CASSLLEQVDEKLFF. The whole variable domain, filled in from reference TRBV7-8 and TRBJ1-4, reads GAGVSQSPRYKVAKRGQDVALRCDPISGHVSLFWYQQALGQGPEFLTYFQNEAQLDKSGLPSDRFFAERPEGSVSTLKIQRTQQEDSAVYLCASSLLEQVDEKLFFGSGTQLSVL.